This T cell receptor beta chain was sequenced for a study of blood T cell repertoires in COVID-19. Study-wide background: Material from acute and convalescent COVID-19 was sourced from the United States, Italy and Spain.

Per the original data handling: The assay estimated nucleated cells by amplifying reference gene primers. Data came from immunoSEQ multiplex PCR; TCRdb stores just in-frame clones and leaves some out. D and trimming were read from the DNA, whereas the V and J calls and clone size are those reported in that table. The repertoire has tens of thousands of clones, around 81% of them found once; the top ten carry approximately 20%. The CDR3 runs to 17 residues. The material sequenced was peripheral blood. The genes are TRBV21-1 and TRBJ2-1; TRBD2, the table's D call, lacks a check against the DNA. TRBV21-1 is described as a pseudogene. The sequence derives from an elderly woman with COVID-19, enrolled during active disease. The CDR3 sequence: CASSKVGRESSYNEQFF. The CDR3 nucleotides read TGTGCCAGCAGCAAAGTCGGGCGGGAGAGCTCCTACAATGAGCAGTTCTTC.